A selection of T cell receptor beta chains follows, all from one sample in a study of shared clonotypes between healthy human individuals. Assay used: immunoSEQ multiplex PCR; TCRdb lists only in-frame clones, some missing. In the table there are around 2,000,000 clones, about 95% of which are singletons. The sample consisted of naive CD8+ T cells sorted from blood. The receptors were gathered from a man between 18 and 29 years old in good health. Each CDR3 is given with its conserved first and last residue. For some rows the clone size is stated as once, few or many, or as a class when expanded; others skip it.

V gene: TRBV6-1
clone size: once
CDR3 protein: CASSELTSGSTEQYF

V gene: TRBV20-1
clone size: .
CDR3 protein: CSALGPSVQFF

V gene: TRBV11-2
clone size: .
CDR3 protein: CASSLGASYEQYF

V gene: TRBV30
clone size: .
CDR3 protein: CAWSVPRQGVRGYTF

V gene: TRBV28
clone size: .
CDR3 protein: CASRWGAEGQPQHF

V gene: TRBV9
clone size: .
CDR3 protein: CASSKSGSTDTQYF

V gene: TRBV6-5
clone size: .
CDR3 protein: CASSPGGGTEAFF

V gene: TRBV10-3
clone size: .
CDR3 protein: CAISESQRGDYGYTF

V gene: TRBV4-3
clone size: .
CDR3 protein: CASSQAGGNTGELFF

V gene: TRBV28
clone size: .
CDR3 protein: CASSLTLQDTQYF

V gene: TRBV27
clone size: .
CDR3 protein: CASSLGGVGNTEAFF

V gene: TRBV9
clone size: .
CDR3 protein: CASSAASDRAEAFF

V gene: TRBV5-1
clone size: few
CDR3 protein: CASSLVGGVSYEQYF

V gene: TRBV30
clone size: .
CDR3 protein: CAWSGQVLGGTEAFF

V gene: TRBV5-6
clone size: .
CDR3 protein: CASSKTSEVYYGYTF

V gene: TRBV6-1
clone size: .
CDR3 protein: CASSEIRDLWAETQYF